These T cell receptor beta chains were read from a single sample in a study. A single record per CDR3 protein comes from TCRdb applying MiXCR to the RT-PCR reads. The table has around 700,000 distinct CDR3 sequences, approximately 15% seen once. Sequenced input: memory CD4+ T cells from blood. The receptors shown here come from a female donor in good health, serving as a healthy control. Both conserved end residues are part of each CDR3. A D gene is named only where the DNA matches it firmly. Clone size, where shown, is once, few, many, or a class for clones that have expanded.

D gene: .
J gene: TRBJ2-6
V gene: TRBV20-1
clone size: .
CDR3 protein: CSAIPGSGANVLTF
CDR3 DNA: TGCAGTGCTATCCCCGGTTCCGGGGCCAACGTCCTGACTTTC

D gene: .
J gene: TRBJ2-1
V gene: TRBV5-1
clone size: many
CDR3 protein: CASERGGEQFF
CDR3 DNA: TGCGCCAGCGAAAGGGGGGGTGAGCAGTTCTTC

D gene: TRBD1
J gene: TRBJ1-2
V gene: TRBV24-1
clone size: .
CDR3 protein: CATSTGGGDGYTF
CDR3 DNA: TGTGCCACCAGTACAGGGGGAGGAGATGGCTACACCTTC

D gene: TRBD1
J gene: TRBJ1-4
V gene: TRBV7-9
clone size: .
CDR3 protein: CATTKDRAVYEKLFF
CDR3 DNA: TGTGCCACCACCAAGGACAGGGCCGTTTATGAAAAACTGTTTTTT

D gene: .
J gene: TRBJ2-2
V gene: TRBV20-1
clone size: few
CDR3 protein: CSAPSRGKNTGELFF
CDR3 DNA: TGCAGTGCTCCTTCGCGGGGCAAGAACACCGGGGAGCTGTTTTTT

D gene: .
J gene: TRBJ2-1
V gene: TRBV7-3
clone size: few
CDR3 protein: CASSLDLGEYNEQFF
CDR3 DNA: TGTGCCAGCAGCTTAGACCTAGGGGAATACAATGAGCAGTTCTTC

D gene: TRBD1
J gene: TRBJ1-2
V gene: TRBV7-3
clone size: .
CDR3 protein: CASSPSGTGGYGYTF
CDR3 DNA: TGTGCCAGCAGCCCCTCCGGGACAGGGGGCTATGGCTACACCTTC

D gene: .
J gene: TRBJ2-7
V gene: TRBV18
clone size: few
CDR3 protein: CASSPLASTYEQYF
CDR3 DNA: TGTGCCAGCTCACCTCTGGCATCCACCTACGAGCAGTACTTC

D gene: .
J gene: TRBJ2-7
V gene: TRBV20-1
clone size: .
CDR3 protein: CSAIDGGASYEQYF
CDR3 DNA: TGCAGTGCTATAGACGGCGGGGCCTCCTACGAGCAGTACTTC

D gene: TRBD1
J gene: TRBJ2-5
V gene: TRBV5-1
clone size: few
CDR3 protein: CASSLEHRGETQYF
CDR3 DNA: TGCGCCAGCAGCTTGGAACACAGGGGAGAGACCCAGTACTTC

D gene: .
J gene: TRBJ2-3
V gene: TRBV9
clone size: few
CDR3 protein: CASSVALPDTQYF
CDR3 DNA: TGTGCCAGCAGCGTTGCTCTCCCAGATACGCAGTATTTT

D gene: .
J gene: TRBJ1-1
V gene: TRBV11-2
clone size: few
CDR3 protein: CASSSIRTDMYTEAFF
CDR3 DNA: TGTGCCAGCAGCTCGATTCGGACAGATATGTACACTGAAGCTTTCTTT

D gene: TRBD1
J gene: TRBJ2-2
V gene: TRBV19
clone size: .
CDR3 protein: CASSIRSGQGKTGELFF
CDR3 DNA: TGTGCCAGTAGTATAAGGTCCGGACAGGGGAAGACCGGGGAGCTGTTTTTT

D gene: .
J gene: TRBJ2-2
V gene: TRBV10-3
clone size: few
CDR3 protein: CAIAPGGGNAGELFF
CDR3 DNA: TGTGCCATCGCCCCCGGTGGGGGGAACGCCGGGGAGCTGTTTTTT

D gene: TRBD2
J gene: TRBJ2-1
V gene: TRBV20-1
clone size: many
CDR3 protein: CSGSGGLAAYNEQFF
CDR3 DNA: TGCAGTGGATCCGGAGGACTAGCGGCCTACAATGAGCAGTTCTTC

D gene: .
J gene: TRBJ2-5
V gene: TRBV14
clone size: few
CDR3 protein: CASSQQLGETQYF
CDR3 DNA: TGTGCCAGCAGCCAACAACTAGGAGAGACCCAGTACTTC

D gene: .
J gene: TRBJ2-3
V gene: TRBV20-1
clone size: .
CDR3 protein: CSAPPRGHSTDTQYF
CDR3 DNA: TGCAGTGCCCCACCGCGGGGCCACAGCACAGATACGCAGTATTTT

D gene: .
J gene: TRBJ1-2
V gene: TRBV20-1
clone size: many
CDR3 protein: CSPTTDGPLGYTF
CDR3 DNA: TGCAGTCCCACGACCGACGGACCCCTAGGCTACACCTTC